The rows below give T cell receptor beta chains drawn from one sample of a study of T cells in Graves' hyperthyroidism and ophthalmopathy. MiXCR, applied by TCRdb to the multiplex PCR reads, yields one record per CDR3 protein. The sample holds about 620,000 distinct CDR3 sequences, about a sixth seen once. Source material: blood. Receptors originate from a woman between 25 and 40 years old with Graves' hyperthyroidism. The CDR3 runs from the conserved cysteine through the conserved F or W. The order of the fields is D gene, J gene, clone size, V gene, CDR3 protein, CDR3 DNA. D genes are given only for firm matches. Expanded clones are given a class, and other clones once, few, many or no size at all.

D gene: NA; J gene: TRBJ1-2; clone size: many; V gene: TRBV29-1; CDR3 protein: CSVGGIYGYTF; CDR3 DNA: TGCAGCGTTGGTGGAATCTATGGCTACACCTTC
D gene: TRBD2; J gene: TRBJ2-1; clone size: NA; V gene: TRBV27; CDR3 protein: CASSFRQRGEQFF; CDR3 DNA: TGTGCCAGCAGTTTCCGACAGCGGGGTGAGCAGTTCTTC
D gene: TRBD2; J gene: TRBJ2-5; clone size: NA; V gene: TRBV11-1; CDR3 protein: CASSLEFGTSGQETQYF; CDR3 DNA: TGTGCCAGCAGCTTAGAATTCGGGACTAGCGGACAAGAGACCCAGTACTTC
D gene: NA; J gene: TRBJ1-1; clone size: many; V gene: TRBV30; CDR3 protein: CAWSIGGGTEAFF; CDR3 DNA: TGTGCCTGGAGTATAGGGGGTGGCACTGAAGCTTTCTTT
D gene: TRBD2; J gene: TRBJ2-3; clone size: many; V gene: TRBV5-1; CDR3 protein: CASSLGAGVSDTQYF; CDR3 DNA: TGCGCCAGCAGCTTGGGTGCGGGAGTGTCGGATACGCAGTATTTT
D gene: NA; J gene: TRBJ1-5; clone size: NA; V gene: TRBV7-6; CDR3 protein: CASSTGHGQPQHF; CDR3 DNA: TGTGCCAGCAGCACAGGGCACGGACAGCCCCAGCATTTT
D gene: NA; J gene: TRBJ2-2; clone size: many; V gene: TRBV3-1; CDR3 protein: CASSQVRGQGELFF; CDR3 DNA: TGTGCCAGCAGCCAAGTTCGCGGACAGGGGGAGCTGTTTTTT
D gene: NA; J gene: TRBJ2-3; clone size: many; V gene: TRBV12-3/TRBV12-4; CDR3 protein: CASSPPAERTDTQYF; CDR3 DNA: TGTGCCAGCAGCCCCCCAGCGGAGCGCACAGATACGCAGTATTTT
D gene: TRBD1; J gene: TRBJ1-2; clone size: few; V gene: TRBV5-1; CDR3 protein: CASNGQGHGYTF; CDR3 DNA: TGCGCCAGCAACGGACAGGGCCATGGCTACACCTTC
D gene: NA; J gene: TRBJ1-5; clone size: NA; V gene: TRBV9; CDR3 protein: CASSVDPAGQPQHF; CDR3 DNA: TGTGCCAGCAGCGTCGACCCTGCGGGTCAGCCCCAGCATTTT
D gene: TRBD2; J gene: TRBJ2-3; clone size: many; V gene: TRBV18; CDR3 protein: CASSPLKTSGDTQYF; CDR3 DNA: TGTGCCAGCTCACCACTTAAGACTAGCGGAGATACGCAGTATTTT
D gene: TRBD1; J gene: TRBJ2-5; clone size: NA; V gene: TRBV28; CDR3 protein: CASSLWTLSGTGVQFQETQYF; CDR3 DNA: TGTGCCAGCAGTTTATGGACCCTTTCCGGGACAGGGGTCCAATTCCAAGAGACCCAGTACTTC
D gene: TRBD1; J gene: TRBJ2-1; clone size: many; V gene: TRBV6-2/TRBV6-3; CDR3 protein: CASTVQGPRNEQFF; CDR3 DNA: TGTGCCAGCACCGTACAGGGGCCGAGGAATGAGCAGTTCTTC
D gene: NA; J gene: TRBJ1-2; clone size: many; V gene: TRBV6-1; CDR3 protein: CASSRAAVYGYTF; CDR3 DNA: TGTGCCAGCAGTCGGGCCGCCGTTTATGGCTACACCTTC
D gene: NA; J gene: TRBJ2-3; clone size: NA; V gene: TRBV5-1; CDR3 protein: CASSSADSASTDTQYF; CDR3 DNA: TGCGCCAGCAGTTCCGCTGACAGTGCTAGCACAGATACGCAGTATTTT
D gene: NA; J gene: TRBJ2-7; clone size: few; V gene: TRBV5-6; CDR3 protein: CASSFVRGNEQYF; CDR3 DNA: TGTGCCAGCAGCTTCGTTCGGGGAAACGAGCAGTACTTC
D gene: TRBD1; J gene: TRBJ1-1; clone size: NA; V gene: TRBV12-3/TRBV12-4; CDR3 protein: CAVQGGPTEAFF; CDR3 DNA: TGTGCCGTACAGGGGGGTCCCACTGAAGCTTTCTTT
D gene: NA; J gene: TRBJ2-7; clone size: few; V gene: TRBV5-1; CDR3 protein: CASSTNRFYEQYF; CDR3 DNA: TGCGCCAGCAGCACCAACCGCTTCTACGAGCAGTACTTC
D gene: TRBD2; J gene: TRBJ2-7; clone size: many; V gene: TRBV6-1; CDR3 protein: CASSPTLAGVYEQYF; CDR3 DNA: TGTGCCAGCAGTCCAACTCTAGCGGGAGTCTACGAGCAGTACTTC
D gene: NA; J gene: TRBJ1-5; clone size: many; V gene: TRBV11-2; CDR3 protein: CASSLNRLQPQHF; CDR3 DNA: TGTGCCAGCAGCTTAAACAGGCTTCAGCCCCAGCATTTT
D gene: NA; J gene: TRBJ2-3; clone size: NA; V gene: TRBV3-1; CDR3 protein: CASSQGGGPADTQYF; CDR3 DNA: TGTGCCAGCAGCCAAGGAGGGGGGCCGGCAGATACGCAGTATTTT
D gene: TRBD1; J gene: TRBJ2-3; clone size: many; V gene: TRBV7-9; CDR3 protein: CASSPDRVVSDTQYF; CDR3 DNA: TGTGCCAGCAGCCCTGACAGGGTAGTTTCAGATACGCAGTATTTT
D gene: TRBD1; J gene: TRBJ2-7; clone size: many; V gene: TRBV3-1; CDR3 protein: CASSPGTGYGEQYF; CDR3 DNA: TGTGCCAGCAGCCCCGGGACAGGGTATGGGGAGCAGTACTTC
D gene: TRBD2; J gene: TRBJ2-5; clone size: NA; V gene: TRBV4-1; CDR3 protein: CASSQGLAGPRQETQYF; CDR3 DNA: TGCGCCAGCAGCCAAGGCCTAGCGGGCCCAAGACAAGAGACCCAGTACTTC
D gene: TRBD1; J gene: TRBJ2-2; clone size: NA; V gene: TRBV3-1; CDR3 protein: CASSPSRDRGFGGELFF; CDR3 DNA: TGTGCCAGCAGCCCCTCTAGGGACAGGGGATTTGGCGGGGAGCTGTTTTTT
D gene: NA; J gene: TRBJ1-1; clone size: many; V gene: TRBV12-3/TRBV12-4; CDR3 protein: CASSIGISTEAFF; CDR3 DNA: TGTGCCAGCAGTATAGGGATTAGCACTGAAGCTTTCTTT
D gene: NA; J gene: TRBJ1-5; clone size: many; V gene: TRBV6-5; CDR3 protein: CASSYSSDNQPQHF; CDR3 DNA: TGTGCCAGCAGTTACTCCTCGGACAATCAGCCCCAGCATTTT
D gene: NA; J gene: TRBJ2-1; clone size: many; V gene: TRBV11-2; CDR3 protein: CASSLRGTNEQFF; CDR3 DNA: TGTGCCAGCAGCTTACGAGGAACCAATGAGCAGTTCTTC
D gene: TRBD1; J gene: TRBJ2-7; clone size: once; V gene: TRBV14; CDR3 protein: CASSQGQGQLYEQYF; CDR3 DNA: TGTGCCAGCAGCCAAGGACAGGGACAACTCTACGAGCAGTACTTC
D gene: NA; J gene: TRBJ1-2; clone size: NA; V gene: TRBV7-2; CDR3 protein: CASSLVQANYGYTF; CDR3 DNA: TGTGCCAGCAGCTTAGTGCAGGCTAACTATGGCTACACCTTC
D gene: NA; J gene: TRBJ2-1; clone size: NA; V gene: TRBV13; CDR3 protein: CASSLGPRVLRQSYNEQFF; CDR3 DNA: TGTGCCAGCAGCTTAGGTCCGAGGGTGTTGAGACAGAGCTACAATGAGCAGTTCTTC
D gene: NA; J gene: TRBJ2-3; clone size: many; V gene: TRBV2; CDR3 protein: CASSEYPGTDTQYF; CDR3 DNA: TGTGCCAGCAGTGAATATCCCGGCACAGATACGCAGTATTTT
D gene: TRBD2; J gene: TRBJ2-7; clone size: NA; V gene: TRBV5-5; CDR3 protein: CASSNGLAEPYEQYF; CDR3 DNA: TGTGCCAGCAGCAACGGACTAGCGGAACCCTACGAGCAGTACTTC
D gene: TRBD2; J gene: TRBJ2-1; clone size: few; V gene: TRBV12-5; CDR3 protein: CASGLAGGRNEQFF; CDR3 DNA: TGTGCTAGTGGTTTAGCGGGAGGACGTAATGAGCAGTTCTTC
D gene: NA; J gene: TRBJ2-3; clone size: NA; V gene: TRBV13; CDR3 protein: CASSLGAGSGTQYF; CDR3 DNA: TGTGCCAGCAGCTTAGGGGCGGGATCGGGTACGCAGTATTTT
D gene: TRBD2; J gene: TRBJ2-1; clone size: few; V gene: TRBV18; CDR3 protein: CASSTPSGTVGGYNEQFF; CDR3 DNA: TGTGCCAGCTCAACCCCTAGCGGGACGGTTGGAGGCTACAATGAGCAGTTCTTC
D gene: TRBD2; J gene: TRBJ2-5; clone size: NA; V gene: TRBV7-2; CDR3 protein: CASSPWTSGRARETQYF; CDR3 DNA: TGTGCCAGCAGCCCTTGGACTAGCGGGAGGGCCAGGGAGACCCAGTACTTC
D gene: TRBD1; J gene: TRBJ1-5; clone size: many; V gene: TRBV28; CDR3 protein: CAGGTGSQPQHF; CDR3 DNA: TGTGCCGGAGGGACAGGGAGTCAGCCCCAGCATTTT
D gene: TRBD2; J gene: TRBJ2-1; clone size: NA; V gene: TRBV6-9; CDR3 protein: CASRSRGSINEQFF; CDR3 DNA: TGTGCCAGCCGTTCTCGCGGGAGTATCAATGAGCAGTTCTTC
D gene: NA; J gene: TRBJ2-3; clone size: NA; V gene: TRBV5-1; CDR3 protein: CASSFSSITDTQYF; CDR3 DNA: TGCGCCAGCAGCTTCTCCAGTATCACAGATACGCAGTATTTT
D gene: NA; J gene: TRBJ2-1; clone size: many; V gene: TRBV7-8; CDR3 protein: CASSLTGAHNEQFF; CDR3 DNA: TGTGCCAGCAGCTTAACTGGAGCCCACAATGAGCAGTTCTTC
D gene: NA; J gene: TRBJ1-1; clone size: NA; V gene: TRBV18; CDR3 protein: CASSPGTPRGTEAFF; CDR3 DNA: TGTGCCAGCTCACCAGGGACACCCAGGGGTACTGAAGCTTTCTTT
D gene: NA; J gene: TRBJ2-3; clone size: once; V gene: TRBV6-4; CDR3 protein: CASSQEPLGDTQYF; CDR3 DNA: TGTGCCAGCAGCCAAGAACCCCTTGGTGATACGCAGTATTTT
D gene: TRBD1; J gene: TRBJ1-2; clone size: many; V gene: TRBV6-1; CDR3 protein: CASTRDSYGYTF; CDR3 DNA: TGTGCCAGCACCCGGGACAGCTATGGCTACACCTTC
D gene: TRBD1; J gene: TRBJ1-4; clone size: NA; V gene: TRBV2; CDR3 protein: CASSVGRAGGIEKLFF; CDR3 DNA: TGTGCCAGCAGTGTGGGGAGGGCAGGGGGCATTGAAAAACTGTTTTTT
D gene: TRBD1; J gene: TRBJ2-4; clone size: NA; V gene: TRBV4-1; CDR3 protein: CASSGQGSIQYF; CDR3 DNA: TGCGCCAGCTCCGGACAGGGGAGCATTCAGTACTTC
D gene: TRBD1; J gene: TRBJ2-2; clone size: many; V gene: TRBV13; CDR3 protein: CASSPGQGRLFF; CDR3 DNA: TGTGCCAGCAGCCCAGGACAGGGGAGGCTGTTTTTT
D gene: TRBD1; J gene: TRBJ1-2; clone size: few; V gene: TRBV7-3; CDR3 protein: CASSTGTGGYTF; CDR3 DNA: TGTGCCAGCAGCACCGGGACAGGCGGCTACACCTTC
D gene: NA; J gene: TRBJ2-3; clone size: many; V gene: TRBV2; CDR3 protein: CASSDVTSADTQYF; CDR3 DNA: TGTGCCAGCAGTGATGTAACCAGCGCAGATACGCAGTATTTT
D gene: TRBD2; J gene: TRBJ2-2; clone size: NA; V gene: TRBV2; CDR3 protein: CASSEFGSGSLGGTGELFF; CDR3 DNA: TGTGCCAGCAGTGAATTTGGTAGCGGGAGTTTGGGGGGGACCGGGGAGCTGTTTTTT
D gene: NA; J gene: TRBJ2-1; clone size: many; V gene: TRBV7-2; CDR3 protein: CASSLEVFGSYNEQFF; CDR3 DNA: TGTGCCAGCAGCTTAGAAGTATTTGGAAGCTACAATGAGCAGTTCTTC
D gene: TRBD2; J gene: TRBJ2-7; clone size: NA; V gene: TRBV4-1; CDR3 protein: CASSHGDGTTRSYEQYF; CDR3 DNA: TGCGCCAGCAGCCATGGGGATGGGACTACCCGCTCCTACGAGCAGTACTTC
D gene: NA; J gene: TRBJ2-1; clone size: NA; V gene: TRBV20-1; CDR3 protein: CSVLPPDEQFF; CDR3 DNA: TGCAGTGTCCTACCCCCGGATGAGCAGTTCTTC